The clone carrying this TCR beta chain showed up just a few times. This record comes from a study of T-cell reconstitution after alpha-beta-depleted transplantation in children. Molecular barcoding with unique molecular identifiers was used for the TCRbeta library. TCRdb itself ran the PCR reads through MiXCR, one entry per CDR3 protein. The sample holds about a million distinct CDR3 sequences, roughly 29% seen once. The CDR3 consists of 14 residues. CDR1 is LGHDT and CDR2 is YNNKEL in the germline V gene (reference sequence). The germline V and J ends were trimmed by 0 bases and 6 bases, with 11 bases remaining between them.

This sequence originates from a boy under two years old who had a stem cell transplant for SCID, so the T cells may come from the graft donor. The V and J genes are TRBV3-1 and TRBJ2-5; maybe TRBD2 (6 bases). The material sequenced was PBMCs, mostly from graft donor cells, taken 360 days after TCRalphabeta/CD19-depleted stem cell transplant. The chain's CDR3 is CASSQDDGGKTQYF. The CDR3 DNA reads TGTGCCAGCAGCCAAGATGACGGGGGAAAGACCCAGTACTTC.